The source of this T cell receptor (beta chain) is a study of STAT5B mutations in CD4+ large granular lymphocyte leukemia (dated by TCRdb to between 2021 and 2022). Background on the whole study: Among the healthy controls, the CDR3 'QG' motif was associated with a particular HLA allele. The TCRbeta repertoires of CD4+ T-cell large granular lymphocyte leukemia patients were compared with the TCRbeta repertoires of healthy blood donors. The purity of purified fractions was confirmed by flow cytometry on FACSCanto II or FACSVerse to exceed 95% among lymphocytes. What the research found in general, with its limitations: The data were not HLA-matched, and the relatively small sample size could explain the higher clonality seen in CD4+ compared with CD8+ T-LGLL. Compared with healthy CD4+ repertoires, CD4-sorted patient repertoires appeared more clonal, and this difference remained even after the putative leukemic clones were removed. TRBV06-family usage was enriched among the top patient clones (8/27) compared with healthy controls (2/35). Each patient's main leukemic clonotypes were private, but around 27% of these clonotypes showed up at low frequency in the non-leukemic repertoires of other patients.

The immunoSEQ assay at survey resolution was applied to genomic DNA for sequencing of TCRbeta rearrangements. Per the authors' processing: In the TCR sequencing data, the smallest productive clonotype frequency that could be detected was 2.59 x 10-5. Only productive TCRbeta rearrangements, defined as complete and in-frame sequences, were included in the analyses. Clonality for each sample was calculated as Simpson clonality in the immunoSEQ Analyzer version 3.0. Clones were categorized by frequency as very rare, small, medium, large (1-20%) or hyperexpanded (>20%). Generation probabilities were estimated with OLGA 1.2.3, V-gene circos plots were made with VDJtools, specificities were looked up in VDJdb, and CDR3 motifs were identified with GLIPH. Not all clones reach the TCRdb copy of this immuneACCESS table, which keeps in-frame sequences only. Checked studies attribute under half of the gap to unresolved V genes and leave the rest unexplained. V and J calls and clone size are given by that table; D and trimming were obtained from the DNA. In all, the sample holds fewer than 40,000 clones, and approximately 88% of those were seen once. The ten top clones hold 0.4% to 0.5% of the sample.

Healthy controls were roughly 40 blood donors whose buffy coats came from the Finnish Red Cross blood service. All TCR-sequenced material derived from peripheral blood: patient blood samples and healthy donor buffy coats. Peripheral blood mononuclear cells were isolated by Ficoll-Hypaque gradient centrifugation. For the healthy controls, CD4+ cells were obtained from buffy coats by magnetic purification. The Gentra Puregene Cell and Tissue kit was used to extract genomic DNA, and a Qubit 2.0 fluorometer was used to measure the amount of genomic DNA. Turning to this clone: Its cognate antigen has yet to be identified. No quality values exist for individual bases; no much larger clone is one base distant.

V is clipped by 1 base and J by 6 bases, and the sequence between their germline boundaries is 12 bases long. Reading the germline V gene gives CDR1 SGHTA and CDR2 FQGNSA. From the cysteine through the phenylalanine, the CDR3 covers 15 amino acids. CDR3 DNA is the only sequence kept; it has 45 bases, read in frame from the first base. The sequence was obtained from a human donor in good health. The rearranged segments are TRBV7-2 and TRBJ2-2, with TRBD2 as a weak D call on 7 bases. The sample consisted of CD4+ T cells from blood buffy coats. Read as DNA, the sequence is TGTGCCAGCAGCTTAGGGGGGGGGCAGGCCGGGGAGCTGTTTTTT. This gives the protein CASSLGGGQAGELFF.